This entry lists 32 T cell receptor beta chains sequenced from one sample in a study of cytomegalovirus exposure and HLA in healthy donors. Generated by immunoSEQ multiplex PCR, the TCRdb table keeps only in-frame clones and is missing some. The sample comprises around 400,000 clones, 86% of which are singletons, and 0.83% rests with the top ten. Sequencing was performed on PBMCs. The receptors originated from a woman younger than 30 in good health and CMV-seronegative.

This chain links TRBV10-3 with TRBJ1-1, with D uncertain. V lost 3 bases, J lost 1 base, and 6 bases lay in between. CDR3 length equals 13 residues. The V gene's germline CDR1 is ENHRY and CDR2 SYGVKD. The CDR3: CAISDSGNTEAFF. CDR3 in DNA: TGTGCCATCAGTGATTCGGGGAACACTGAAGCTTTCTTT.

This chain joins TRBV7-2 and TRBJ1-1, with no clear D. This CDR3 has 12 residues. The V gene's germline CDR1 is SGHTA and CDR2 FQGNSA. Trimming took 10 bases from V and 2 from J, leaving 11 bases between them. The CDR3 sequence: CATGGYNTEAFF. The CDR3, as DNA: TGTGCCACCGGAGGGTATAACACTGAAGCTTTCTTT.

This rearrangement joins TRBV29-1 to TRBJ1-1, with a tentative D call TRBD1 (6 bases). Trimming shortened V by 5 bases and J by 1 base, and 17 bases separated the two germline ends. The germline V gene has CDR1 SQVTM and CDR2 ANQGSEA. CDR3 size: 15 residues. CDR3 DNA: TGCAGCGTTAATGAGGCAGGGGCTGAGAACACTGAAGCTTTCTTT. Its protein is CSVNEAGAENTEAFF.

CDR3 sequence (DNA): TGCGCCAGCAGCTTGGGAGGAGGGGAGCAGTTCTTC. Amino acids: CASSLGGGEQFF. The V and J genes are TRBV5-1 and TRBJ2-1; tentatively, D is TRBD2 (6 bases). Germline loops: CDR1 SGHRS, CDR2 YFSETQ. The CDR3 extends over 12 amino acids. Between the trimmed V and J ends, which lost 0 bases and 10 bases, there was a span of 8 bases.

V and J are TRBV5-4 and TRBJ1-1; D gene ambiguous. The CDR3 totals 14 residues. Trimming left V 4 bases short and J 1 base short, with 11 bases between. Germline-derived CDR1 and CDR2 are SGHNT and YYREEE (reference sequence). The CDR3 nucleotides read TGTGCCAGCAGCCGAATCGAGGGGAACACTGAAGCTTTCTTT. Its translation: CASSRIEGNTEAFF.

This chain connects TRBV5-4 to TRBJ1-1, with 7 bases lining up with TRBD1. Trimming removed 5 bases from V and 1 base from J; junction bases left unmatched: 11. CDR3 length: 16 amino acids. CDR1 SGHNT and CDR2 YYREEE come from the germline V gene (reference sequence). Written as DNA, the CDR3 is TGTGCCAGCAGTCCCGGGGACAGAATATCGAACACTGAAGCTTTCTTT. Translated: CASSPGDRISNTEAFF.

This chain uses TRBV6-1 with TRBJ2-7; weak D call: TRBD1 (6 bases). Germline loops: CDR1 MNHNS, CDR2 SASEGT. The CDR3 runs 15 residues. The V end lost 1 base, the J end lost 0 bases, and 10 bases lay between the germline ends. For the CDR3, the DNA is TGTGCCAGCAGTGAAGGGACAGCTAACTCCTACGAGCAGTACTTC. Its protein product is CASSEGTANSYEQYF.

The chain is built from TRBV28 and TRBJ1-4; D is perhaps TRBD1 (5 bases). Germline lookup yields CDR1 MDHEN and CDR2 SYDVKM. The CDR3 runs 20 residues. The germline V and J ends were trimmed by 6 bases and 4 bases, with 30 bases remaining between them. The CDR3 DNA is TGTGCCAGCAGGTTAACACAGGTTCTTTTCGACGAGGATGGTAATGAAAAACTGTTTTTT. This translates into CASRLTQVLFDEDGNEKLFF.

The J gene is TRBJ1-5, the V gene TRBV4-1; possible D gene TRBD1, 6 bases. Trimming shortened V by 1 base and J by 7 bases, and 14 bases separated the two germline ends. This CDR3 has 15 residues. The germline gives CDR1 MGHRA, CDR2 YSYEKL. The CDR3 is CASSQVAGAGQPQHF. CDR3 nucleotide sequence: TGCGCCAGCAGCCAAGTTGCAGGGGCGGGCCAGCCCCAGCATTTT.

The genes are TRBV2 and TRBJ2-5, with 7 positions matching TRBD1. The CDR3 runs to 15 residues. The V and J ends lost 6 bases and 4 bases, in that order; junction bases with no gene match: 11. Germline V gene sequence: CDR1 SNHLY, CDR2 FYNNEI. The CDR3 region is CASSSRTGMGETQYF. DNA for the CDR3: TGTGCCAGCAGCAGTAGGACAGGTATGGGAGAGACCCAGTACTTC. Full variable domain (outside the CDR3, taken from reference TRBV2 and TRBJ2-5): EPEVTQTPSHQVTQMGQEVILRCVPISNHLYFYWYRQILGQKVEFLVSFYNNEISEKSEIFDDQFSVERPDGSNFTLKIRSTKLEDSAMYFCASSSRTGMGETQYFGPGTRLLVL.

The chain links TRBV6-5 to TRBJ1-1, with D uncertain. Germline V gene lookup returns CDR1 MNHEY and CDR2 SVGAGI. The ends were cut back, 2 bases at V and 0 bases at J, with 7 bases in the middle. There are 14 residues in the CDR3. The CDR3, as DNA: TGTGCCAGCAGTTACCCCGGGTTGAACACTGAAGCTTTCTTT. This translates into CASSYPGLNTEAFF.

The sample holds one count of this clone. V gene TRBV27 combines with J gene TRBJ2-7, with 12 bases fitting TRBD1. Germline values: CDR1 MNHEY, CDR2 SMNVEV (reference sequence). V shed 3 bases, J shed 7 bases, and the junction held 7 bases outside the gene matches. There are 15 residues in the CDR3. CDR3 sequence (DNA): TGTGCCAGCAGTTTCGCGGGACAGGGGGCGGGGGAGCAGTACTTC. Protein product: CASSFAGQGAGEQYF.

The V call is TRBV19, the J call TRBJ1-5; D might be TRBD1 (6 bases). Germline values: CDR1 LNHDA, CDR2 SQIVND (reference sequence). Deletions cut 5 bases from V and 4 bases from J, with 18 bases between. The CDR3 runs 16 residues. CDR3 DNA sequence: TGTGCCAGTAGTCCTTCACAGGGTCGGAAGAATCAGCCCCAGCATTTT. Encoded protein: CASSPSQGRKNQPQHF.

The chain carries TRBV19 and TRBJ1-5; weak D call: TRBD1 (6 bases). CDR3 length equals 14 residues. From germline, CDR1 is LNHDA and CDR2 SQIVND (reference sequence). Trimming took 5 bases from V and 4 from J, leaving 12 bases between them. Here the CDR3 reads CASSGTSTNQPQHF. The CDR3 coding sequence is TGTGCCAGTAGTGGGACATCCACGAATCAGCCCCAGCATTTT.

This rearrangement joins TRBV4-2 to TRBJ1-4; TRBD1 aligns across 7 bases. Germline V gives CDR1 LGHNA, CDR2 YNFKEQ. This CDR3 spans 16 amino acids. With 4 bases clipped from V and 0 bases from J, the junction kept 5 bases outside the gene matches. The DNA of the CDR3 is TGTGCCAGCAGCCCGGGACAGACTACAACTAATGAAAAACTGTTTTTT. Its translation: CASSPGQTTTNEKLFF.

The genes are TRBV7-7 and TRBJ2-5; possibly TRBD1 for D (5 bases). V was shortened by 5 bases and J by 5 bases, with 12 bases between the two germline ends. Germline V gene data show CDR1 as SSHAT and CDR2 as FNYEAQ (reference sequence). The CDR3 totals 13 residues. The CDR3 spells CASSPQWGETQYF. The CDR3, as DNA: TGTGCCAGCAGCCCACAGTGGGGCGAGACCCAGTACTTC. The full variable domain, with the rest looked up from reference TRBV7-7 and TRBJ2-5, is GAGVSQSPRYKVTKRGQDVTLRCDPISSHATLYWYQQALGQGPEFLTYFNYEAQPDKSGLPSDRFSAERPEGSISTLTIQRTEQRDSAMYRCASSPQWGETQYFGPGTRLLVL.

The V and J genes are TRBV28 and TRBJ1-1; a possible D gene is TRBD1 (5 bases). The V and J ends lost 2 bases and 0 bases respectively, with 10 bases between them. CDR1 and CDR2 from the germline V gene are MDHEN and SYDVKM. The CDR3 spans 15 residues. The CDR3 DNA reads as TGTGCCAGCAGTTTAACAGGACCCTTGAACACTGAAGCTTTCTTT. Protein product: CASSLTGPLNTEAFF. The whole variable domain, filled in from reference TRBV28 and TRBJ1-1, reads DVKVTQSSRYLVKRTGEKVFLECVQDMDHENMFWYRQDPGLGLRLIYFSYDVKMKEKGDIPEGYSVSREKKERFSLILESASTNQTSMYLCASSLTGPLNTEAFFGQGTRLTVV.

The V gene is TRBV28, the J gene TRBJ2-3, with TRBD2 as a possible D gene (5 bases). The germline V gene has CDR1 MDHEN and CDR2 SYDVKM. V was trimmed by 8 bases and J by 3 bases, leaving 15 bases between them. The CDR3 is 14 residues long. CDR3 sequence: CASGTLAYTDTQYF. In DNA form, the CDR3 reads TGTGCCAGCGGCACATTAGCGTATACAGATACGCAGTATTTT.

Note on this clone: Other DNA sequences in the sample encode the same CDR3. The V and J genes are TRBV30 and TRBJ1-5; no reliable D call. V was shortened by 2 bases and J by 0 bases, with 5 bases between the two germline ends. Germline CDR1 is GTSNPN and CDR2 is SVGIG (reference sequence). The CDR3 totals 13 residues. The CDR3 region has the DNA TGTGCCTGGAGTCCGGGTAGCAATCAGCCCCAGCATTTT. As protein: CAWSPGSNQPQHF. Full variable domain (outside the CDR3, taken from reference TRBV30 and TRBJ1-5): SQTIHQWPATLVQPVGSPLSLECTVEGTSNPNLYWYRQAAGRGLQLLFYSVGIGQISSEVPQNLSASRPQDRQFILSSKKLLLSDSGFYLCAWSPGSNQPQHFGDGTRLSIL.

The chain has TRBV5-4 and TRBJ1-2; D possibly corresponds to TRBD1 (6 bases). This CDR3 region has 13 residues. The germline V gene encodes CDR1 SGHNT and CDR2 YYREEE (reference sequence). Deletions cut 4 bases from V and 4 bases from J, with 11 bases between. The CDR3, as DNA: TGTGCCAGCAGCGCAGGACAGCGCTATGGCTACACCTTC. Translated, it gives CASSAGQRYGYTF. Variable domain in full (rest from reference TRBV5-4 and TRBJ1-2): ETGVTQSPTHLIKTRGQQVTLRCSSQSGHNTVSWYQQALGQGPQFIFQYYREEENGRGNFPPRFSGLQFPNYSSELNVNALELDDSALYLCASSAGQRYGYTFGSGTRLTVV.

This clone showed up just once. The rearrangement uses TRBV5-1 and TRBJ2-6, with a weak D call TRBD1 (6 bases). The CDR3 length is 17 residues. Germline lookup yields CDR1 SGHRS and CDR2 YFSETQ. Trimming stripped 5 bases from V and 2 bases from J, with 17 bases between. The CDR3 region is CASRPQAGATGANVLTF. The CDR3 bases are TGCGCCAGCAGACCCCAGGCAGGGGCGACTGGGGCCAACGTCCTGACTTTC.

The chain couples TRBV4-1 to TRBJ2-7, with 8 bases aligning to TRBD2. This CDR3 has 17 amino acids. Trimming at V came to 3 bases and at J to 0 bases, leaving 10 bases not matched to a gene. Germline lookup yields CDR1 MGHRA and CDR2 YSYEKL. In DNA, the CDR3 is TGCGCCAGCAGCCACCCCGGTTCCGGGACTAGCTCCTACGAGCAGTACTTC. As protein: CASSHPGSGTSSYEQYF.

The chain joins TRBV5-1 to TRBJ1-5; D is perhaps TRBD1 (5 bases). The germline gives CDR1 SGHRS, CDR2 YFSETQ. This CDR3 is 16 amino acids long. V was clipped by 4 bases and J by 4 bases, with 18 bases between them. CDR3 amino acids: CASSPEGGVGNQPQHF. The CDR3, as DNA: TGCGCCAGCAGCCCCGAAGGAGGGGTTGGAAATCAGCCCCAGCATTTT.

The V call is TRBV6-5, the J call TRBJ2-7, with D maybe TRBD2 (6 bases). The germline gives CDR1 MNHEY, CDR2 SVGAGI. V was trimmed by 4 bases and J by 2 bases, leaving 12 bases between them. This CDR3 spans 14 amino acids. CDR3 sequence: CASSSVAETYEQYF. In nucleotides, the CDR3 is TGTGCCAGCAGTTCCGTAGCGGAAACCTACGAGCAGTACTTC.

The rearrangement uses TRBV5-4 and TRBJ1-1; 8 bases map to TRBD1. Germline V gene sequence: CDR1 SGHNT, CDR2 YYREEE (reference sequence). The J segment lost 6 bases and the V segment lost 5 bases, leaving 6 bases of the junction unmatched. This CDR3 region has 13 residues. CDR3 nucleotide sequence: TGTGCCAGCAGTTTGACAGGGGATGCTGAAGCTTTCTTT. Translating gives CASSLTGDAEAFF.

J is TRBJ2-1 and V is TRBV5-4, with 15 bases fitting TRBD2. The V segment lost 3 bases and the J segment 8 bases; nucleotides outside the gene matches: 12. Germline V gene data show CDR1 as SGHNT and CDR2 as YYREEE (reference sequence). CDR3 length: 18 amino acids. CDR3 DNA sequence: TGTGCCAGCAGCTCTCAACGGACTAGCGGGGGGGCCTTGGATGAGCAGTTCTTC. It translates to CASSSQRTSGGALDEQFF.

The chain recombines TRBV2 with TRBJ2-5; perhaps TRBD1 as D (6 bases). Germline V gives CDR1 SNHLY, CDR2 FYNNEI. Trimming cost V 6 bases and J 5 bases, with 13 bases left between them. The CDR3 spans 13 residues. CDR3 sequence reads: CASSVGASETQYF. In DNA form, the CDR3 reads TGTGCCAGCAGCGTGGGGGCATCGGAGACCCAGTACTTC.

This clone was seen just once. The gene calls are TRBV7-3 and TRBJ1-1; unclear D gene. The germline V and J ends were trimmed by 4 bases and 0 bases, with 12 bases remaining between them. CDR3 length: 15 amino acids. Germline V gene data show CDR1 as SGHTA and CDR2 as FQGTGA. The DNA of the CDR3 is TGTGCCAGCAGCTACCAAGCGGGGATGAACACTGAAGCTTTCTTT. This sequence encodes CASSYQAGMNTEAFF. Full variable domain (missing parts from reference TRBV7-3 and TRBJ1-1): GAGVSQTPSNKVTEKGKYVELRCDPISGHTALYWYRQSLGQGPEFLIYFQGTGAADDSGLPNDRFFAVRPEGSVSTLKIQRTERGDSAVYLCASSYQAGMNTEAFFGQGTRLTVV.

This clone appeared a few times. This sequence joins TRBV28 and TRBJ2-1; a weak D match, TRBD2 (6 bases). This CDR3 is built from 14 residues. The V and J ends lost 6 bases and 8 bases respectively, with 17 bases between them. Germline V gene data show CDR1 as MDHEN and CDR2 as SYDVKM. The CDR3 reads CASRGLLPQDEQFF. The CDR3 DNA reads as TGTGCCAGCAGGGGACTTCTCCCCCAGGATGAGCAGTTCTTC.

This rearrangement joins TRBV28 to TRBJ2-7, with TRBD2 as a possible D gene (5 bases). The CDR3 is made up of 16 amino acids. V was clipped by 3 bases and J by 3 bases, with 18 bases between them. Germline CDR1 reads MDHEN; CDR2 reads SYDVKM. CDR3 nucleotide sequence: TGTGCCAGCAGTTTGTTCGGGGTGACGGACGACTACGAGCAGTACTTC. The encoded protein is CASSLFGVTDDYEQYF.

The V and J genes are TRBV28 and TRBJ1-2; possible D gene TRBD1, 5 bases. Germline CDR1 MDHEN, CDR2 SYDVKM. The V end lost 5 bases, the J end lost 7 bases, and 14 bases lay between the germline ends. The CDR3 extends over 13 amino acids. CDR3 sequence reads: CASSTGLLGGYTF. CDR3 bases: TGTGCCAGCAGTACGGGACTGCTGGGTGGCTACACCTTC.

This chain uses TRBV5-8 with TRBJ2-7; the match to TRBD1 covers 9 bases. Germline V gene sequence: CDR1 SGHTS, CDR2 YDEGEE. The CDR3 covers 14 residues. Losses at the gene ends were 0 bases for V and 4 bases for J; bases not matched to a gene: 2. The DNA of the CDR3 is TGTGCCAGCAGCTTGGGGGGACAGGGATACGAGCAGTACTTC. This codes for CASSLGGQGYEQYF.